The 31 T cell receptor beta chains given below trace back to one sample, sequenced in a study of cytomegalovirus exposure and HLA in healthy donors. Libraries were prepared by immunoSEQ multiplex PCR; TCRdb keeps only in-frame clonotypes and omits some of them. The sample carries 150,000 to 200,000 clones, about 86% recorded once. The sequencing input was PBMCs. These receptors were taken from a woman younger than 45 in good health and CMV-seronegative.

This rearrangement joins TRBV29-1 to TRBJ2-5; D possibly corresponds to TRBD1 (5 bases). Germline CDR1 SQVTM, CDR2 ANQGSEA. V was trimmed by 7 bases and J by 5 bases, leaving 8 bases between them. This CDR3 region has 10 residues. CDR3 sequence reads: CSGSGETQYF. The CDR3 nucleotides read TGCAGCGGTTCAGGGGAGACCCAGTACTTC.

V usage is TRBV7-9 and J usage is TRBJ2-3; 7 bases match TRBD1. Germline CDR1 reads SEHNR; CDR2 reads FQNEAQ (reference sequence). The junction had 11 bases not matched to a gene; V was cut back by 2 bases and J by 0 bases. This CDR3 contains 18 residues. The DNA for the CDR3 is TGTGCCAGCAGCTTATCACCCGGACAGGCCACTAGCACAGATACGCAGTATTTT. Its translation: CASSLSPGQATSTDTQYF.

The CDR3 region has the DNA TGCGCCAGCAGCACAGCCAGGGCGGTGGGCTATGGCTACACCTTC. Encoded protein: CASSTARAVGYGYTF. This rearrangement joins TRBV4-3 to TRBJ1-2, with D maybe TRBD1 (5 bases). Between the trimmed V and J ends, which lost 5 bases and 4 bases, there was a span of 17 bases. Germline V lookup: CDR1 LGHNA, CDR2 YSLEER. CDR3 length: 15 residues.

The chain uses TRBV7-6 and TRBJ2-2; possibly TRBD2 for D (6 bases). The CDR3 runs 12 residues. Between the trimmed V and J ends, which lost 5 bases and 6 bases, there was a span of 7 bases. The germline V gene encodes CDR1 SGHVS and CDR2 FNYEAQ. The CDR3 here is CASSQRAGELFF. The CDR3 region has the DNA TGTGCCAGCAGCCAGCGGGCCGGGGAGCTGTTTTTT.

The chain links TRBV5-1 to TRBJ1-1; possible D gene TRBD1, 5 bases. CDR1 SGHRS and CDR2 YFSETQ come from the germline V gene. The CDR3 contains 15 residues. V lost 2 bases to trimming and J lost 3 bases, with 14 bases between them. CDR3 amino acids: CASSFDRTFDTEAFF. The CDR3 bases are TGCGCCAGCAGCTTCGATCGGACATTCGACACTGAAGCTTTCTTT.

The V gene is TRBV10-3, the J gene TRBJ2-6; 9 nucleotides line up with TRBD1. CDR1 and CDR2 from the germline V gene are ENHRY and SYGVKD. The CDR3 contains 18 residues. Trimming took 6 bases from V and 0 from J; bases not matched to a gene: 9. CDR3 DNA sequence: TGTGCCATCAGATCCCCGGGACAGGGAATCTCTGGGGCCAACGTCCTGACTTTC. It codes for CAIRSPGQGISGANVLTF.

This chain uses TRBV7-9 with TRBJ2-3, with 9 bases matching TRBD2. V trimming: 5 bases; J trimming: 7 bases; junction bases outside the gene matches: 13. Germline V CDR1 and CDR2: SEHNR, FQNEAQ (reference sequence). The CDR3 is 16 amino acids. CDR3 nucleotide sequence: TGTGCCAGCAGCGGCAAACGCGGGGGGGCCGCAAATACGCAGTATTTT. Protein sequence: CASSGKRGGAANTQYF.

The chain is built from TRBV4-2 and TRBJ1-4; perhaps TRBD1 as D (5 bases). CDR3 size: 18 residues. Germline V gene data show CDR1 as LGHNA and CDR2 as YNFKEQ. V gave up 0 bases and J gave up 0 bases, with 14 bases separating them. Here the CDR3 DNA reads TGTGCCAGCAGCCAAGATCGAGCCAGGGAAGCAACTAATGAAAAACTGTTTTTT. It yields the protein CASSQDRAREATNEKLFF.

The chain employs TRBV6-5 and TRBJ1-2; 7 bases align to TRBD1. The V gene's germline CDR1 is MNHEY and CDR2 SVGAGI. The CDR3 runs to 14 residues. Unmatched junction bases numbered 10, after V lost 8 bases and J lost 4 bases. CDR3 DNA sequence: TGTGCCAGCGCGAACCGGGACAGTGTCTATGGCTACACCTTC. This encodes CASANRDSVYGYTF.

The DNA for the CDR3 is TGTGCCAGCAGTGAAAGCCCCCAGGGGGTAAGGGGCTACACCTTC. It translates to CASSESPQGVRGYTF. This chain joins TRBV6-1 and TRBJ1-2; 7 nucleotides agree with TRBD1. This CDR3 comprises 15 residues. Losses at the gene ends were 2 bases for V and 8 bases for J; bases not matched to a gene: 11. CDR1 is MNHNS, CDR2 SASEGT, per germline.

The chain has TRBV5-4 and TRBJ1-4; 7 positions agree with TRBD1. J gave up 7 bases and V 4 bases, and 10 bases lay outside the gene matches. The CDR3 spans 15 residues. Germline CDR1 is SGHNT and CDR2 is YYREEE (reference sequence). Written as DNA, the CDR3 is TGTGCCAGCAGCCGGAACAGGGGTGATAGTGAAAAACTGTTTTTT. It encodes CASSRNRGDSEKLFF.

The chain employs TRBV2 and TRBJ2-5; tentative D call: TRBD1 (6 bases). Germline V CDR1 and CDR2: SNHLY, FYNNEI. The CDR3 is 12 amino acids. Trimming took off 7 bases at V and 2 bases at J, with 8 bases between the two ends. This CDR3 reads CASKRGQETQYF. CDR3 nucleotides: TGTGCCAGCAAGAGGGGGCAAGAGACCCAGTACTTC.

The chain uses TRBV13 and TRBJ1-2; maybe TRBD1 (6 bases). This CDR3 has 14 amino acids. The V gene's germline CDR1 is PRHDT and CDR2 FYEKMQ (reference sequence). Trimming pared 2 bases from V and 8 bases from J, leaving 15 bases between. CDR3 amino acids: CASSLYRGIDGYTF. The CDR3, as DNA: TGTGCCAGCAGCTTATATAGGGGGATCGACGGCTACACCTTC.

The V call is TRBV5-4, the J call TRBJ1-1; D not resolved. Trimming removed 0 bases from V and 3 bases from J, with 15 bases in between. Germline V lookup: CDR1 SGHNT, CDR2 YYREEE (reference sequence). The CDR3 contains 16 residues. CDR3 loop: CASSLAGWAGDTEAFF. In nucleotides, the CDR3 is TGTGCCAGCAGCTTGGCCGGATGGGCGGGTGACACTGAAGCTTTCTTT.

The chain links TRBV6-5 to TRBJ1-1; D may be TRBD1 (6 bases). Germline loops: CDR1 MNHEY, CDR2 SVGAGI. The length of the CDR3 is 13 residues. V dropped 8 bases and J dropped 0 bases, with 10 bases sitting between them. CDR3 in DNA: TGTGCCAGCGCGACAGGTCTGAACACTGAAGCTTTCTTT. As protein: CASATGLNTEAFF.

This clone appeared once. The DNA for the CDR3 is TGTGCCAGCAGCTTAAGGGTCAGGGCCAACACCGGGGAGCTGTTTTTT. Translation: CASSLRVRANTGELFF. This sequence joins TRBV13 and TRBJ2-2, with D possibly TRBD1 on 5 matching bases. The CDR3 runs to 16 residues. Germline assignment: CDR1 PRHDT and CDR2 FYEKMQ (reference sequence). V lost 2 bases and J lost 2, with 12 bases in between.

CDR3 residues: CASSYLQGNTEAFF. CDR3 DNA: TGTGCCAGCAGTTACCTACAGGGGAACACTGAAGCTTTCTTT. The chain links TRBV6-5 to TRBJ1-1, with D possibly TRBD1 on 6 matching bases. Per the germline V gene, CDR1 is MNHEY and CDR2 is SVGAGI. CDR3 length: 14 amino acids. V shed 2 bases and J shed 1 base, with 8 bases lying between them.

The chain combines TRBV29-1 with TRBJ2-1, with TRBD2 matching over 8 bases. This CDR3 comprises 13 residues. Per germline, CDR1 SQVTM and CDR2 ANQGSEA. The junction had 5 bases not matched to a gene; V was cut back by 5 bases and J by 5 bases. CDR3 amino acids: CSVIPGGHNEQFF. Here the CDR3 DNA reads TGCAGCGTTATTCCGGGGGGGCACAATGAGCAGTTCTTC.

The genes are TRBV7-8 and TRBJ2-2, with 10 bases aligning to TRBD2. The length of the CDR3 is 15 residues. V lost 5 bases to trimming and J lost 4 bases; unmatched junction nucleotides: 4. Germline assignment: CDR1 SGHVS and CDR2 FQNEAQ. The DNA for the CDR3 is TGTGCCAGCAGCCAGCGGGGGGGCCGCACCGGGGAGCTGTTTTTT. Its translation is CASSQRGGRTGELFF. The whole variable domain, filled in from reference TRBV7-8 and TRBJ2-2, reads GAGVSQSPRYKVAKRGQDVALRCDPISGHVSLFWYQQALGQGPEFLTYFQNEAQLDKSGLPSDRFFAERPEGSVSTLKIQRTQQEDSAVYLCASSQRGGRTGELFFGEGSRLTVL.

The chain employs TRBV10-2 and TRBJ2-1; D gene uncertain. This CDR3 has 11 amino acids. Germline assignment: CDR1 WSHSY and CDR2 SAAADI. Trimming pared 6 bases from V and 8 bases from J, leaving 8 bases between. The chain's CDR3 is CASRQEYEQFF. CDR3 DNA sequence: TGCGCCAGCAGGCAGGAATATGAGCAGTTCTTC.

This clone was seen only once. The chain links TRBV19 to TRBJ2-2, with D possibly being TRBD1 (5 bases). The CDR3 spans 15 residues. Germline CDR1 and CDR2: LNHDA and SQIVND (reference sequence). Trimming removed 3 bases from V and 4 bases from J, with 12 bases in between. DNA of the CDR3: TGTGCCAGTAGTATGGCTCAGGGTTCCACCGGGGAGCTGTTTTTT. It codes for CASSMAQGSTGELFF.

There are a few counts of this clone. This chain links TRBV2 with TRBJ2-1; 14 positions agree with TRBD2. Germline trimming cut 11 bases from V and 8 bases from J; bases unmatched to any gene: 14. This CDR3 is 16 amino acids long. Germline lookup yields CDR1 SNHLY and CDR2 FYNNEI. The CDR3 coding sequence is TGTGCCGGCCTGAGACTAGCGGGGGGGAGCCCCTATGAGCAGTTCTTC. It encodes CAGLRLAGGSPYEQFF.

The rearrangement uses TRBV4-1 and TRBJ2-6; TRBD1 matches at 8 bases. This CDR3 is 20 amino acids long. Losses at the gene ends were 1 base for V and 1 base for J; bases not matched to a gene: 12. Germline CDR1 is MGHRA and CDR2 is YSYEKL. The chain's CDR3 is CASSQGPFDRGASGANVLTF. In DNA, the CDR3 is TGCGCCAGCAGCCAAGGCCCATTCGACAGGGGCGCGTCTGGGGCCAACGTCCTGACTTTC.

This chain uses TRBV27 with TRBJ2-2; D not certain. This CDR3 has 15 amino acids. CDR1 is MNHEY and CDR2 is SMNVEV in the germline V gene (reference sequence). Trimming took off 7 bases at V and 0 bases at J, with 12 bases between the two ends. The CDR3, as DNA: TGTGCCAGCACAACAACGTCAACGAACACCGGGGAGCTGTTTTTT. Its protein product is CASTTTSTNTGELFF.

The chain is built from TRBV2 and TRBJ1-6; 8 bases map to TRBD1. Germline CDR1 SNHLY, CDR2 FYNNEI. Trimming took 4 bases from V and 6 from J; bases not matched to a gene: 20. The CDR3 has 20 amino acids. The CDR3 bases are TGTGCCAGCAGTGTCCCCAATACGGTGGGTGGACAGGGAGTTAATTCACCCCTCCACTTT. It encodes CASSVPNTVGGQGVNSPLHF.

The chain recombines TRBV4-2 with TRBJ2-7; 12 positions agree with TRBD2. V shed 1 base, J shed 0 bases, and the junction held 1 base outside the gene matches. CDR1 and CDR2 from the germline V gene are LGHNA and YNFKEQ. This CDR3 region has 16 residues. The DNA of the CDR3 is TGTGCCAGCAGCCAAGGACTAGCGGGGGACTCCTACGAGCAGTACTTC. Translated: CASSQGLAGDSYEQYF.

The chain employs TRBV6-1 and TRBJ2-5; 10 nucleotides agree with TRBD2. There are 13 residues in the CDR3. The germline V gene has CDR1 MNHNS and CDR2 SASEGT. Trimming at V came to 10 bases and at J to 6 bases, leaving 8 bases not matched to a gene. The CDR3 DNA is TGTGCCACCGACTCACTAGCGGGGCAGACCCAGTACTTC. Its protein is CATDSLAGQTQYF.

The chain links TRBV30 to TRBJ1-1; possible D gene TRBD1, 6 bases. The CDR3 is 16 amino acids. Trimming took off 4 bases at V and 4 bases at J, with 22 bases between the two ends. Germline-derived CDR1 and CDR2 are GTSNPN and SVGIG (reference sequence). The CDR3 loop is CAWTLPGQGQRTEAFF. The CDR3, as DNA: TGTGCCTGGACTCTCCCGGGGCAGGGGCAGCGCACTGAAGCTTTCTTT.

This clone was found once. The gene calls are TRBV7-9 and TRBJ1-2; 9 nucleotides agree with TRBD1. Germline CDR1 reads SEHNR; CDR2 reads FQNEAQ (reference sequence). This CDR3 region has 17 residues. The junction had 15 bases not matched to a gene; V was cut back by 5 bases and J by 5 bases. Here the CDR3 DNA reads TGTGCCAGCAGCCGTATTATCGGACGGGACAGGGCTTATGGCTACACCTTC. Translation: CASSRIIGRDRAYGYTF.

This rearrangement joins TRBV5-1 to TRBJ1-2; no firm D call. From germline, CDR1 is SGHRS and CDR2 YFSETQ. Trimming shortened V by 0 bases and J by 0 bases, and 12 bases separated the two germline ends. This CDR3 has 16 residues. CDR3 in DNA: TGCGCCAGCAGCTTGGGAGCGGGAGGTACTAACTATGGCTACACCTTC. This codes for CASSLGAGGTNYGYTF.

The table lists this clone with a count of one. V usage is TRBV27 and J usage is TRBJ1-4; maybe TRBD1 (6 bases). This CDR3 region has 15 residues. V shed 6 bases and J shed 4 bases, with 15 bases lying between them. The germline gives CDR1 MNHEY, CDR2 SMNVEV (reference sequence). CDR3 sequence reads: CASSPRQALNEKLFF. The CDR3 DNA is TGTGCCAGCAGCCCTAGACAGGCCCTTAATGAAAAACTGTTTTTT. Based on the CDR3 plus reference TRBV27 and TRBJ1-4, the full variable domain is EAQVTQNPRYLITVTGKKLTVTCSQNMNHEYMSWYRQDPGLGLRQIYYSMNVEVTDKGDVPEGYKVSRKEKRNFPLILESPSPNQTSLYFCASSPRQALNEKLFFGSGTQLSVL.